This T cell receptor beta chain emerged from a study of cytomegalovirus exposure and HLA in healthy donors. Points from the study as a whole: It was around 160 TCR beta chains that were listed as cytomegalovirus-associated.

Concerning this clone: Its matching antigen is unknown.

PCR used 60 Vbeta primers and 13 Jbeta primers. Assay: immunoSEQ multiplex PCR; the TCRdb copy retains only in-frame clones and omits some. The data contain some 120,000 clones, over 65% of them seen just once; the ten biggest clones take up over 15%. The trim removed 6 bases at V and 8 bases at J, leaving 10 bases unmatched. The CDR3 length is 14 residues. The germline V gene encodes CDR1 LNHDA and CDR2 SQIVND (reference sequence). Each donor was healthy, and each was a bone marrow donor. This rearrangement joins TRBV19 to TRBJ1-5; 7 bases are a match to TRBD1. Sequencing was carried out using PBMCs. This sequence originates from a man between 18 and 29 years old in good health and CMV-seropositive. The CDR3 region is CASSLFGTVEPQHF. The DNA for the CDR3 is TGTGCCAGTAGCCTTTTCGGGACAGTGGAGCCCCAGCATTTT.